This TCR beta chain appears in the sequencing data of a study of post-analysis software for immune sequencing data. At the level of the study: The cohort encompassed relapsing-remitting, secondary progressive and progressive-relapsing multiple sclerosis disease courses.

Comment on this clonotype: What it recognizes is unknown.

There are 14 residues in the CDR3. V was clipped by 8 bases and J by 0 bases, with 11 bases between them. Germline CDR1 MDHEN, CDR2 SYDVKM. Study conclusions and caveats: Those with multiple sclerosis, the patient group, showed significantly lower normalized Chao1 diversity than controls. Controls had lower frequencies than patients of four or five TRBV segments, which included TRBV5-6, TRBV5-1 and TRBV20-1.

Unique molecular identifiers featured in each of the TCR beta cDNA libraries. TCRdb used MiXCR to reprocess the PCR reads, holding one entry per CDR3 protein. The profile shows about 800,000 distinct CDR3 sequences, 25% to 30% of them singletons. The clonotype was recovered from a girl aged 5 to 17 with multiple sclerosis. The chain joins TRBV28 to TRBJ1-5; TRBD1 might be the D (5 bases). Sequencing input: blood. CDR3 nucleotides: TGTGCCAGCTGGGGGTCCTATAGCAATCAGCCCCAGCATTTT. It is translated as CASWGSYSNQPQHF.